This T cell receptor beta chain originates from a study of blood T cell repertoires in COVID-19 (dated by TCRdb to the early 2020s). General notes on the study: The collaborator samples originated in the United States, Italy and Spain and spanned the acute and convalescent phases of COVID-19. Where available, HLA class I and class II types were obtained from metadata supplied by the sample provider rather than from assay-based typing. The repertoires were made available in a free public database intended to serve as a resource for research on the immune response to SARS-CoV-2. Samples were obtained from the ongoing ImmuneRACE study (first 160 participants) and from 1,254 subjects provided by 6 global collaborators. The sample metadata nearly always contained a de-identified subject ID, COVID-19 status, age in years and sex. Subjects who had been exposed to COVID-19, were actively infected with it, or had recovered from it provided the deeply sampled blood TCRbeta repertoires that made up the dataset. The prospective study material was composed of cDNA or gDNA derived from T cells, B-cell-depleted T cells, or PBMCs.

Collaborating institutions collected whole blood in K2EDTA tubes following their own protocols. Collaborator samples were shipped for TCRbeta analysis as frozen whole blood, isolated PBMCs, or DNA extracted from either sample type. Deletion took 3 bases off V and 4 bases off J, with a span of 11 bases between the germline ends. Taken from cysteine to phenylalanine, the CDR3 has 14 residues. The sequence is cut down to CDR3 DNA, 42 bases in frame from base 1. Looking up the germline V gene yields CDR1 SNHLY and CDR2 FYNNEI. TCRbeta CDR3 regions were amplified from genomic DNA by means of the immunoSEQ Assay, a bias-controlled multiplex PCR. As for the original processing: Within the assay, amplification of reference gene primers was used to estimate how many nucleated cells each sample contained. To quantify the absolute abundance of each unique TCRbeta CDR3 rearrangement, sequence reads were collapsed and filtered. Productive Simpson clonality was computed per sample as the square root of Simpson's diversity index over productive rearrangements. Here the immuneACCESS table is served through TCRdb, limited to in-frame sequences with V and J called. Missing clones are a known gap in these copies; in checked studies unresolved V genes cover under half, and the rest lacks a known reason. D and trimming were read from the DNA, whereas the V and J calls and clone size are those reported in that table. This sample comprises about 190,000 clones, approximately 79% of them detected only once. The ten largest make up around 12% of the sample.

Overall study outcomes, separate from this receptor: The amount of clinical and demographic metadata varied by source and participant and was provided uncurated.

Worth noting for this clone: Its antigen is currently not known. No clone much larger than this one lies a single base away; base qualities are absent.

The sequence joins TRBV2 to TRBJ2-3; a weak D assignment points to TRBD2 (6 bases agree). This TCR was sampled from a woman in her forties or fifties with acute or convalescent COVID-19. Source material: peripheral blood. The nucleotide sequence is TGTGCCAGCAGTGATACTAGCAGGGCAGATACGCAGTATTTT. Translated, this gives CASSDTSRADTQYF.